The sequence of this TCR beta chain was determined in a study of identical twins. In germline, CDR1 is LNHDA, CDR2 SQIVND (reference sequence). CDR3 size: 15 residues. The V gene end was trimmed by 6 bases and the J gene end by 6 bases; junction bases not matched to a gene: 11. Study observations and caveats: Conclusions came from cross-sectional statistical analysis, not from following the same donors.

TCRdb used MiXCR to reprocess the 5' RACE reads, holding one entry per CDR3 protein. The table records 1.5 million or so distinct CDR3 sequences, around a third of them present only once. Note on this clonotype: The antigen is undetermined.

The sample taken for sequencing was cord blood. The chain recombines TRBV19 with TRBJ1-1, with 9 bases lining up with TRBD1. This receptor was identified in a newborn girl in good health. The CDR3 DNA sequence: TGTGCCAGTAGAAGGGGCGGGACAGGGATGGCTGAAGCTTTCTTT. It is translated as CASRRGGTGMAEAFF.